The rows below give T cell receptor beta chains drawn from one sample of a study of blood T cell repertoires in COVID-19. Using immunoSEQ multiplex PCR, the repertoire was profiled, and TCRdb retains in-frame clones only, with some absent. This table holds about 140,000 clones, more than 60% found once. Sequencing used peripheral blood. The origin of the receptors is a man at least 80 years old with acute or convalescent COVID-19. CDR3s include the opening cysteine and the closing phenylalanine or tryptophan. Fields, in order: CDR3 DNA, CDR3 protein, D gene, clone size, J gene, V gene. A D gene is named only where the DNA matches it firmly. The size entry is marked missing in some rows and otherwise reads once, few, many or a size class.

DNA: TGTGCCACCAGCTCCGAGGGTGTCGGGGAGCTGTTTTTT
CDR3: CATSSEGVGELFF
D: -
size: few
J: TRBJ2-2
V: TRBV24-1

DNA: TGTGCCAGTAGTTCGGGACTGTACTCTGGAAACACCATATATTTT
CDR3: CASSSGLYSGNTIYF
D: -
size: -
J: TRBJ1-3
V: TRBV19

DNA: TGTGCCAGTAGCCCGGGCCACGGGGGAGAGCAGTACTTC
CDR3: CASSPGHGGEQYF
D: -
size: -
J: TRBJ2-7
V: TRBV19

DNA: TGTGCCAGCAGCTTAGGGACTAATTACAATGAGCAGTTCTTC
CDR3: CASSLGTNYNEQFF
D: -
size: -
J: TRBJ2-1
V: TRBV7-9

DNA: TGTGCCAGCAGCCTCCGGGGGGTAAAAGAAGAGACCCAGTACTTC
CDR3: CASSLRGVKEETQYF
D: TRBD2
size: few
J: TRBJ2-5
V: TRBV7-2

DNA: TGTGCCAGCAGCGCCGCCCTAGCGGGGGGACTCTCGAAGACCCAGTACTTC
CDR3: CASSAALAGGLSKTQYF
D: TRBD2
size: -
J: TRBJ2-5
V: TRBV3-1/TRBV3-2

DNA: TGTGCCAGCAGCCAATGGACAGGAAGTCAGCCCCAGCATTTT
CDR3: CASSQWTGSQPQHF
D: TRBD1
size: -
J: TRBJ1-5
V: TRBV3-1/TRBV3-2

DNA: TGTGCCAGCAAAAAAACAGGCCACGAGCAGTACTTC
CDR3: CASKKTGHEQYF
D: -
size: -
J: TRBJ2-7
V: TRBV28

DNA: TGTGCCAGCAGCCATTCCCGGGGAGCTGAAGCTTTCTTT
CDR3: CASSHSRGAEAFF
D: -
size: -
J: TRBJ1-1
V: TRBV5-6

DNA: TGTGCCAGCCGGCGGGGACGGGGTTCTGGGGCCAACGTCCTGACTTTC
CDR3: CASRRGRGSGANVLTF
D: -
size: -
J: TRBJ2-6
V: TRBV19

DNA: TGCGCCAGCAGCCTCAGCGGGGGGGCCAACGTCCTGACTTTC
CDR3: CASSLSGGANVLTF
D: -
size: -
J: TRBJ2-6
V: TRBV4-3

DNA: TGTGCCAGCAGCCAAGATAGGGCGGTGTCGGGGGGGTATAGCAATCAGCCCCAGCATTTT
CDR3: CASSQDRAVSGGYSNQPQHF
D: -
size: -
J: TRBJ1-5
V: TRBV4-2

DNA: TGTGCCAGCAGAAGAATACAGGGGGCTTCCCTCCACGAGCAGTACTTC
CDR3: CASRRIQGASLHEQYF
D: TRBD1
size: -
J: TRBJ2-7
V: TRBV27

DNA: TGTGCCAGCAGCCAACGCCTAGATACCACAGATACGCAGTATTTT
CDR3: CASSQRLDTTDTQYF
D: -
size: -
J: TRBJ2-3
V: TRBV14

DNA: TGTGCCACCAGCAGAGTTCGGGGGAACACCGGGGAGCTGTTTTTT
CDR3: CATSRVRGNTGELFF
D: -
size: few
J: TRBJ2-2
V: TRBV15